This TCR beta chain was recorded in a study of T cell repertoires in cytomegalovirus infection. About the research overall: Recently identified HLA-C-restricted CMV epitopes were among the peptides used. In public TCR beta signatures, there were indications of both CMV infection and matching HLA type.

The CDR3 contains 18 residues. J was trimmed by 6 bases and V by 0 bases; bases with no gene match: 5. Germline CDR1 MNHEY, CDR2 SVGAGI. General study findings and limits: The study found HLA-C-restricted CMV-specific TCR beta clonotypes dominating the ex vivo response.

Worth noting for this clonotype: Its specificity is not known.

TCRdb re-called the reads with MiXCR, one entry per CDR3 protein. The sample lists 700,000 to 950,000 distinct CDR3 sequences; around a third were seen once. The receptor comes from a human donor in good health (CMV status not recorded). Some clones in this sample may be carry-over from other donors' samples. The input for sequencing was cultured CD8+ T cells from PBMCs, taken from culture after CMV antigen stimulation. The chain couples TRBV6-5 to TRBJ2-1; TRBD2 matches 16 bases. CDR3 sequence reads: CASSYSGGLAGGSNEQFF. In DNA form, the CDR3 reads TGTGCCAGCAGTTACTCAGGGGGACTAGCGGGGGGGAGCAATGAGCAGTTCTTC.